A selection of T cell receptor beta chains follows, all from one sample in a study of blood T cell repertoires in COVID-19. The table came from immunoSEQ multiplex PCR; TCRdb's copy has only in-frame clones and leaves some out. In the table there are tens of thousands of clones, around 79% of which are singletons. Sequencing used peripheral blood. All receptors come from a human donor in a cohort sampled during active COVID-19. Both conserved end residues are part of each CDR3. D genes are given only for firm matches. Rows give clone size only sometimes, using once, few, many, or a class for an expanded clone.

d_gene | j_gene | v_gene | abundance | CDR3nt | CDR3aa
NA | TRBJ1-2 | TRBV4-2 | NA | TGTGCCAGCAGCCAAGATCGGGTCGCCGCGGTCTCCACCTTC | CASSQDRVAAVSTF
NA | TRBJ1-1 | TRBV30 | NA | TGTGCCCTCGGGGGGAGCACTGAAGCTTTCTTT | CALGGSTEAFF
TRBD2 | TRBJ2-1 | TRBV6-4 | NA | TGTGCCAGCAGTGTGCGGGGGGCCTACAATGAGCAGTTCTTC | CASSVRGAYNEQFF
NA | TRBJ2-1 | TRBV18 | NA | TGTGCCAGCTCACCACAAAACAGAAACAATGAGCAGTTCTTC | CASSPQNRNNEQFF
TRBD2 | TRBJ2-3 | TRBV4-1 | once | TGCGCCAGCAGCCGGGAACTAGCGGGGGGGAGCACAGATACGCAGTATTTT | CASSRELAGGSTDTQYF
NA | TRBJ1-5 | TRBV7-9 | NA | TGTGCCAGCAGCGACTCATCAGGGGCGCAGCCCCAGCATTTT | CASSDSSGAQPQHF
NA | TRBJ1-1 | TRBV24-1 | few | TGTGCCACCACCGCAGGGGTTAACACTGAAGCTTTCTTT | CATTAGVNTEAFF
NA | TRBJ2-1 | TRBV7-9 | once | TGTGCCAGCAGCCGCGGACAGAGACAGTTCTTC | CASSRGQRQFF
NA | TRBJ1-1 | TRBV3-1/TRBV3-2 | NA | TGTGCCAGCAGCCCCGGGAGGGGCACTGAAGCTTTCTTT | CASSPGRGTEAFF
NA | TRBJ1-1 | TRBV2 | few | TGTGCCAACGGGGACACTGAAGCTTTCTTT | CANGDTEAFF
TRBD2 | TRBJ2-3 | TRBV5-1 | few | TGCGCCAGCAGCTCGCAAGGGACTAGCGGCGCAGATACGCAGTATTTT | CASSSQGTSGADTQYF
TRBD1 | TRBJ2-7 | TRBV29-1 | NA | TGCAGCGTTGACGCAGGGGGCTACGAGCAGTACTTC | CSVDAGGYEQYF
TRBD2 | TRBJ2-7 | TRBV6-5 | NA | TGTGCCAGCGCGACTAGCGGGGGTACCTACGAGCAGTACTTC | CASATSGGTYEQYF
TRBD2 | TRBJ2-1 | TRBV23-1 | NA | TGCGCCAGCATCACAGGGACTAGCGGGAGGTATGAGCAGTTCTTC | CASITGTSGRYEQFF
NA | TRBJ2-2 | TRBV7-2 | NA | TGTGCCAGCAGACCCCCGCCGGCAGGGGCCACCGGGGAGCTGTTTTTT | CASRPPPAGATGELFF
NA | TRBJ2-5 | TRBV5-1 | NA | TGCGCCAGCAGCTTGGCCGGTTACAGGGAGCAAGAGACCCAGTACTTC | CASSLAGYREQETQYF
NA | TRBJ1-1 | TRBV7-9 | NA | TGTGCCAGCAGCAGTCCAGGGGCGGGAGACACTGAAGCTTTCTTT | CASSSPGAGDTEAFF
NA | TRBJ1-1 | TRBV20-1 | NA | TGCAGTGCTAGTGGGAGGGACTTGAGCATGAACACTGAAGCTTTCTTT | CSASGRDLSMNTEAFF
TRBD1 | TRBJ2-7 | TRBV10-3 | NA | TGTGCCACCCAGGGGGTTCAGGCGACGCGCCACGAGCAGTACTTC | CATQGVQATRHEQYF
TRBD2 | TRBJ2-2 | TRBV28 | NA | TGTGCCAGCAGTCTAACTAGCGGGAGCGCCGGGGAGCTGTTTTTT | CASSLTSGSAGELFF
TRBD1 | TRBJ1-3 | TRBV28 | NA | TGTGCCAGCAGCCTACAGGGGAACACCATATATTTT | CASSLQGNTIYF
NA | TRBJ1-3 | TRBV29-1 | once | TGCAGCGTGTCCCTGGGGGACTACTCTGGAAACACCATATATTTT | CSVSLGDYSGNTIYF
NA | TRBJ2-2 | TRBV7-2 | once | TGTGCCAGCAGCTTGCAAGCCGCGAACACCGGGGAGCTGTTTTTT | CASSLQAANTGELFF
NA | TRBJ1-3 | TRBV7-2 | NA | TGTGCCAGCAGCTTCGGAGGCCCCGGAAACACCATATATTTT | CASSFGGPGNTIYF
NA | TRBJ1-5 | TRBV30 | NA | TGTGCCTGGAGTGTTGCAGTGAACGTCAATCAGCCCCAGCATTTT | CAWSVAVNVNQPQHF
TRBD1 | TRBJ1-4 | TRBV7-2 | NA | TGTGCCAGCAGCGTGACAGGGGGCCATGAAAAACTGTTTTTT | CASSVTGGHEKLFF
TRBD2 | TRBJ2-3 | TRBV27 | NA | TGTGCCAGCAGCGAACTAGCGGGAGGGCGAGATACGCAGTATTTT | CASSELAGGRDTQYF
NA | TRBJ1-5 | TRBV5-1 | once | TGCGCCAGCAGCTTGGGGGACACAAATAGCAATCAGCCCCAGCATTTT | CASSLGDTNSNQPQHF
TRBD1 | TRBJ2-2 | TRBV29-1 | NA | TGCAGCGTATCAATCGGGACAGCGAACACCGGGGAGCTGTTTTTT | CSVSIGTANTGELFF
TRBD2 | TRBJ2-3 | TRBV7-9 | NA | TGTGCCAGTACGACCGGGACTAGGCTTCCAGATACGCAGTATTTT | CASTTGTRLPDTQYF
TRBD1 | TRBJ1-2 | TRBV7-2 | NA | TGTGCCAGCAGCAAAGACAGGGTAGCTGGCTACACCTTC | CASSKDRVAGYTF
TRBD2 | TRBJ2-7 | TRBV5-5 | NA | TGTGCCAGCAGTAATGGACTAGCGGGACAGACCTACGAGCAGTACTTC | CASSNGLAGQTYEQYF
NA | TRBJ2-3 | TRBV5-1 | few | TGCGCCAGCAGCTGGGCTCAAGATACGCAGTATTTT | CASSWAQDTQYF
NA | TRBJ1-5 | TRBV28 | NA | TGTGCCAGCAGAGGTGAGAGGGGCAATCAGCCCCAGCATTTT | CASRGERGNQPQHF
NA | TRBJ1-1 | TRBV19 | NA | TGTGCCAGTAGTATTCCCAGGGGCTGGACTGAAGCTTTCTTT | CASSIPRGWTEAFF
TRBD2 | TRBJ2-1 | TRBV5-1 | few | TGCGCCAGCAGCTTAGCGGGAGCAGGGGATGAGCAGTTCTTC | CASSLAGAGDEQFF